The 15 T cell receptor beta chains in this list originate from one sample, sequenced in a study of blood T cells in healthy people across ages. A J-beta primer mix and a sample-barcoded 5' primer were used in a second PCR of roughly 7 to 12 cycles. Via MiXCR, TCRdb re-called the 5' RACE reads, giving one row per CDR3 protein. The sample has 500,000 to 700,000 distinct CDR3 sequences; approximately 30% are singletons. The source material was blood. These receptor sequences come from a woman older than 75 in good health.

This clonotype was observed many times. V usage is TRBV12-3 or TRBV12-4 and J usage is TRBJ2-7, with 8 bases identical to TRBD2. This CDR3 has 13 amino acids. V lost 3 bases and J lost 7; bases outside the gene matches: 5. CDR3 coding DNA: TGTGCCAGCAGTTTGTACGCGGGGGGAGAGCAGTACTTC. Translation: CASSLYAGGEQYF.

This rearrangement joins TRBV2 to TRBJ2-1; 7 bases match TRBD1. The CDR3 extends over 13 amino acids. Germline V lookup: CDR1 SNHLY, CDR2 FYNNEI. V lost 1 base and J lost 7; bases outside the gene matches: 1. The DNA for the CDR3 is TGTGCCAGCAGTGAAGGCAGGGGGAATGAGCAGTTCTTC. Translated, it gives CASSEGRGNEQFF.

Many counts were recorded for this clonotype. The rearrangement links TRBV27 to TRBJ2-5; TRBD2 matches 8 bases. This CDR3 is 17 amino acids long. Germline V gives CDR1 MNHEY, CDR2 SMNVEV (reference sequence). V lost 1 base, J lost 4 bases, and 11 bases stayed unmatched. The CDR3 region has the DNA TGTGCCAGCAGTTTATATGGGGCGGGGGGACATCGAGAGACCCAGTACTTC. The encoded protein is CASSLYGAGGHRETQYF.

This clonotype showed up many times. The CDR3 loop reads CASSPGQGRGYTF. CDR3 DNA: TGTGCCAGCAGCCCTGGACAGGGAAGAGGCTACACCTTC. The chain couples TRBV9 to TRBJ1-2; TRBD1 agrees at 8 bases. Germline loops: CDR1 SGDLS, CDR2 YYNGEE. V was clipped by 4 bases and J by 8 bases; unmatched bases: 7. This CDR3 is 13 amino acids long.

The rearrangement joins TRBV29-1 to TRBJ2-4; no definite D call. Trimming removed 0 bases from V and 13 bases from J, with 13 bases in between. The CDR3 sequence is 12 residues long. Germline-derived CDR1 and CDR2 are SQVTM and ANQGSEA. The CDR3 sequence: CSVEDRGPPQYF. DNA of the CDR3: TGCAGCGTTGAAGATCGAGGCCCCCCCCAGTACTTC.

This clonotype was picked up many times. The rearrangement joins TRBV27 to TRBJ2-5; D is perhaps TRBD1 (6 bases). CDR3 size: 13 residues. The V end lost 5 bases, the J end lost 5 bases, and 12 bases lay between the germline ends. Germline-derived CDR1 and CDR2 are MNHEY and SMNVEV (reference sequence). CDR3 region: CASSKQGLETQYF. CDR3 nucleotides: TGTGCCAGCAGTAAACAGGGTTTGGAGACCCAGTACTTC.

This clonotype has more than one count but fewer than ten. This chain uses TRBV7-2 with TRBJ2-4; TRBD2 agrees at 7 bases. The closer fit of TRBJ2-5 to the DNA end suggests the J call may be wrong. Germline loops: CDR1 SGHTA, CDR2 FQGNSA. The CDR3 spans 14 residues. Here the CDR3 DNA reads TGTGCCAGCAGCCAGCGGACTAGCCAAGAGACCCAGTACTTC. The encoded protein is CASSQRTSQETQYF.

The chain is built from TRBV25-1 and TRBJ2-1; D may be TRBD2 (5 bases). The assigned J gene may be wrong: the sequence end matches TRBJ2-7 better. This CDR3 contains 15 residues. Germline V gives CDR1 MGHDK, CDR2 SYGVNS. CDR3 nucleotides: TGTGCCAGCAGTGAATTAGGGAGCTCCTACAATGAGCAGTACTTC. This encodes CASSELGSSYNEQYF.

This clonotype was found many times. The chain employs TRBV2 and TRBJ2-1, with 7 bases matching TRBD1. This CDR3 has 15 residues. Trimming removed 6 bases from V and 4 bases from J; junction bases left unmatched: 9. Germline V lookup: CDR1 SNHLY, CDR2 FYNNEI. For the CDR3, the DNA is TGTGCCAGCAGCCCCCGGGACAGCTATTACAATGAGCAGTTCTTC. Translation: CASSPRDSYYNEQFF.

The sample holds many counts of this clonotype. The chain combines TRBV7-8 with TRBJ2-7; 9 bases map to TRBD1. The germline gives CDR1 SGHVS, CDR2 FQNEAQ. The CDR3 spans 14 residues. V lost 5 bases, J lost 5 bases, and 7 bases stayed unmatched. The CDR3 region is CASSAGTGSHEQYF. DNA for the CDR3: TGTGCCAGCAGCGCCGGGACAGGGAGCCACGAGCAGTACTTC.

This clonotype was seen more than once but under ten times. The CDR3 nucleotides are TGTGCCACCAGCAGAGATGGAGCAGGGGAGGACCAGCCCCAGCATTTT. Encoded protein: CATSRDGAGEDQPQHF. V gene TRBV15 combines with J gene TRBJ1-5, with a tentative D call TRBD1 (6 bases). Germline CDR1 and CDR2: LNHNV and YYDKDF (reference sequence). Trimming cost V 0 bases and J 7 bases, with 16 bases left between them. This CDR3 has 16 residues.

About this clonotype: Since a much larger clone is just one base distant, this may be a read error. The V gene is TRBV28, the J gene TRBJ2-7; the match to TRBD1 covers 12 bases. The germline CDR1 and CDR2 sequences are MDHEN and SYDVKM. This CDR3 is 14 amino acids long. V lost 5 bases and J lost 7; bases outside the gene matches: 6. Here the CDR3 DNA reads TGTGCCAGCAGTCGGGACAGGGGGCGCGTTGAGCAGTACTTC. This sequence encodes CASSRDRGRVEQYF.

The sample holds many counts of this clonotype. As DNA, the CDR3 is TGTGCCAGCAGTCAAACAGGGGGCCGCAATCAGCCCCAGCATTTT. This translates into CASSQTGGRNQPQHF. The chain combines TRBV12-3 or TRBV12-4 with TRBJ1-5, with 9 bases fitting TRBD1. The CDR3 is 15 amino acids. V lost 5 bases and J lost 2; bases outside the gene matches: 4.

Concerning this clonotype: Just one base apart from a much larger clone, this may be a read error. This chain joins TRBV5-5 and TRBJ2-5, with D perhaps matching TRBD1 (6 bases). The DNA end is a closer match to TRBJ2-7, so the J assignment may be wrong. This CDR3 region has 14 residues. CDR1 is SGHKS and CDR2 is YYEKEE in the germline V gene (reference sequence). Here the CDR3 reads CASRSRQADYEQYF. CDR3 nucleotides: TGTGCCAGCAGGTCCCGACAGGCGGACTACGAGCAGTACTTC.

This clonotype appeared once. Just one base apart from a much larger clone, this may be a read error. For the CDR3, the DNA is TGCAGTGCCGACCCCCAGGGGAGGAGTGAAGAACTGTTTTTT. Its protein product is CSADPQGRSEELFF. The chain joins TRBV20-1 to TRBJ1-4, with D perhaps TRBD1 (6 bases). There are 14 residues in the CDR3. Germline CDR1 and CDR2: DFQATT and SNEGSKA (reference sequence).